This TCR beta chain was retrieved from a study of shared clonotypes between healthy human individuals (dated by TCRdb to the early 2020s). About the study as a whole: The cohort comprised a couple of women and a few men aged 18 to 49 years. For each donor, CD4 naive and CD4 memory were each run on three plates, CD8 naive on two plates, and CD8 memory on one plate. To estimate repertoire size and how much clonotype sharing occurs between individuals, the study deeply sequenced the blood TCR repertoires of 4 to 6 healthy adults. To increase sequencing depth and limit assay-specific biases, different laboratories used diverse techniques to prepare libraries and sequence TCR repertoires. Leukapheresis yielded between about 0.94 and 8.9 billion PBMCs per donor.

Using the deep immunoSEQ assay, multiplex PCR amplified TCR CDR3 regions from genomic DNA. Extracted genomic DNA from each cell subset was spread evenly across all wells of several immunoSEQ 96-well plates, with each plate serving as a replicate. Each replicate PCR for sorted subsets received about 180 ng genomic DNA, equal to roughly 29,000 T cell genomes. Purified libraries were quantified with a Qubit 3.0 fluorometer, sized on a Bioanalyzer 2100, and re-quantified with the KAPA Library Quantification kit. A separate single-read 150-cycle Illumina NextSeq 550 flow cell was used to sequence each immunoSEQ 96-well plate. The original methods were these. Because only junctional sequences without quality scores were contained in the immunoSEQ output, filtering matching that applied to full-length reads could not be performed. To assign V/J genes and CDR3, sequences were annotated against IMGT germline references using PyIR, a Python wrapper for IgBLAST v1.9. Reads were filtered out if the reads had weak V/J assignments (E-value above 1e-6), no CDR3, stop codons, out-of-frame junctions, or ambiguous translated residues. V3J clonotypes were defined as sequences sharing the same inferred V gene, J gene, and CDR3 amino acid sequence. To compute the percentage overlap between repertoires, the number of shared unique clonotypes was divided by the size of the smaller repertoire. Repertoire richness was assessed with RTK rarefaction, the Chao1 estimator, and Recon v2.1 estimates of unobserved clonotypes. Generation probabilities were computed with OLGA for all TCRbeta clonotypes obtained by the gDNA method from several donors. As stored in TCRdb, this immuneACCESS dataset retains in-frame rearrangements with V and J assigned. A fraction of the clones does not appear; measured against another copy, unresolved V genes explain less than half of the discrepancy, and the remainder lacks a known reason. V and J calls and clone size are copied from that table; D and trimming were computed from the DNA. The sample profile shows 2 million to 2.5 million clones; about 92% of them were found once. Of the sample, under 0.45% falls within the top ten clones.

Points on this clone: Its antigen is currently not known. Qualities for individual bases were not recorded, and no much larger clone is one base off.

The paper's findings and limits, for the study overall: Larger estimated clonotype richness was generally found for naive subsets than for memory subsets. Rarefaction of sorted-subset datasets indicated incomplete sequencing despite the large sequencing depth. When several donors were compared, the shared fraction of clonotypes was about 5% for naive CD4, 3.5% to 4% for naive CD8, roughly 2.5% for memory CD4, and 0.3% to 0.5% for memory CD8. Clonotypes shared by all four sorted-subset donors showed higher generation probabilities than non-shared clonotypes. Only blood was sampled, and tissue TCR repertoires likely differ from those in blood. The small number of donors limited the genetic and exposure-history diversity represented. Pairwise subsampling indicated that sequencing depth was expected to affect the degree of clonotype sharing among donors.

Via the germline V gene, CDR1 is SGDLS and CDR2 YYNGEE. Including cysteine and phenylalanine, the CDR3 has 17 amino acids. CDR3 DNA only is kept here, 51 bases in frame from base 1. V is cut by 0 bases and J by 0 bases, and the space between the germline ends is 13 bases. Donors were healthy HIV-negative adults with no recently reported acute infections or vaccinations. Every donor was a Caucasian adult living in Nashville, Tennessee, USA. Magnetic negative selection was used to enrich CD4+ T cells, after which naive cells were positively selected on CD45RA and the negative fraction became the memory subset. After blood collection by leukapheresis, PBMCs were isolated using Ficoll-Histopaque density gradient centrifugation and then cryopreserved in the vapor phase of liquid nitrogen. Analytical flow cytometry was used to check the purity and quantity of every magnetically sorted T cell population. Genomic DNA was isolated from each sorted fraction and quantified by UV absorbance on a Nanodrop 2000c.

The sample consisted of naive CD4+ T cells from PBMCs. This specimen's cell subset or site label, per the study, means: CD45RA+ positively selected. The chain is made from TRBV9 and TRBJ1-3; no D gene can be assigned with confidence. This receptor was identified in a man aged 18 to 30 in good health. Some clones in this sample may be carry-over from other donors' samples. This receptor has the CDR3 CASSVESGGYSGNTIYF. The sequenced DNA is TGTGCCAGCAGCGTAGAAAGCGGCGGCTACTCTGGAAACACCATATATTTT. Beyond the CDR3, the reference TRBV9 and TRBJ1-3 genes provide the residues; the full variable domain reads: DSGVTQTPKHLITATGQRVTLRCSPRSGDLSVYWYQQSLDQGLQFLIQYYNGEERAKGNILERFSAQQFPDLHSELNLSSLELGDSALYFCASSVESGGYSGNTIYFGEGSWLTVV.